These 30 T cell receptor beta chains came from one sample sequenced in a study of blood T cell repertoires in COVID-19. Clones were read by immunoSEQ multiplex PCR, and TCRdb kept only the in-frame ones, dropping some. The repertoire holds tens of thousands of clones, with approximately 78% as singletons. The specimen was peripheral blood. These TCRs come from a human donor in a cohort sampled during active COVID-19.

The V and J genes are TRBV18 and TRBJ1-1, with TRBD1 matching 7 bases. V lost 8 bases to trimming and J lost 1 base; unmatched junction nucleotides: 16. The CDR3 length is 17 residues. Germline lookup yields CDR1 KGHSH and CDR2 LQKENI. CDR3 amino acids: CASRRSDRMRGNTEAFF. CDR3 nucleotide sequence: TGTGCCAGCCGGAGATCGGACAGGATGAGGGGGAACACTGAAGCTTTCTTT.

J is TRBJ1-6 and V is TRBV28; D may be TRBD1 (5 bases). The CDR3 loop spans 17 amino acids. V was cut by 8 bases and J by 1 base, with 18 bases left in between. Germline V CDR1 and CDR2: MDHEN, SYDVKM. CDR3 loop: CASGPTGRGSYNSPLHF. For the CDR3, the DNA is TGTGCCAGCGGACCCACCGGGCGGGGGTCCTATAATTCACCCCTCCACTTT.

V usage is TRBV2 and J usage is TRBJ2-2; possible D gene TRBD2, 5 bases. CDR3 length: 14 residues. The V end lost 4 bases, the J end lost 6 bases, and 12 bases lay between the germline ends. The germline V gene encodes CDR1 SNHLY and CDR2 FYNNEI. The chain's CDR3 is CASSVGSFSGELFF. CDR3 DNA sequence: TGTGCCAGCAGTGTGGGGAGTTTTTCCGGGGAGCTGTTTTTT.

Ten or more counts support this clone. The chain joins TRBV5-5 to TRBJ1-2; D remains ambiguous. Per the germline V gene, CDR1 is SGHKS and CDR2 is YYEKEE (reference sequence). This CDR3 has 14 residues. With 6 bases removed from V and 6 bases from J, the gap between germline ends came to 18 bases. The CDR3 region is CASTPGPTTNGYTF. Here the CDR3 DNA reads TGTGCCAGCACCCCTGGTCCCACTACTAATGGCTACACCTTC.

About this clone itself: The same CDR3 also results from other DNA sequences found in this sample. The chain carries TRBV18 and TRBJ1-1; D is undetermined. This CDR3 is built from 13 residues. V was trimmed by 3 bases and J by 3 bases, leaving 8 bases between them. From germline, CDR1 is KGHSH and CDR2 LQKENI. The DNA of the CDR3 is TGTGCCAGCTCACCCGGGGATTACACTGAAGCTTTCTTT. It translates to CASSPGDYTEAFF.

In DNA form, the CDR3 reads TGTGCCAGTAGCCCTCGGGGGGGATTCGGCTACACCTTC. Encoded protein: CASSPRGGFGYTF. V and J are TRBV19 and TRBJ1-2, with D possibly matching TRBD1 (5 bases). CDR3 length: 13 amino acids. Germline CDR1 is LNHDA and CDR2 is SQIVND (reference sequence). Between the trimmed V and J ends, which lost 6 bases and 8 bases, there was a span of 16 bases.

The chain combines TRBV28 with TRBJ1-2, with D perhaps matching TRBD1 (5 bases). This CDR3 is 12 amino acids long. Germline CDR1 reads MDHEN; CDR2 reads SYDVKM. Trimming cost V 6 bases and J 2 bases, with 7 bases left between them. This CDR3 reads CASRGLNYGYTF. Here the CDR3 DNA reads TGTGCCAGCAGGGGACTAAACTATGGCTACACCTTC.

The chain uses TRBV5-1 and TRBJ2-2; TRBD1 matches at 9 bases. V shed 4 bases, J shed 3 bases, and the junction held 10 bases outside the gene matches. The CDR3 extends over 17 amino acids. Germline-derived CDR1 and CDR2 are SGHRS and YFSETQ. The CDR3, as DNA: TGCGCCAGCAGCGCCCATAAGACAGGGGGAGACACCGGGGAGCTGTTTTTT. Encoded protein: CASSAHKTGGDTGELFF.

This chain uses TRBV4-1 with TRBJ1-5; 7 bases are a match to TRBD1. CDR3 length: 15 amino acids. V lost 2 bases and J lost 6; bases outside the gene matches: 7. From germline, CDR1 is MGHRA and CDR2 YSYEKL. CDR3 DNA: TGCGCCAGCAGCCAATTTCAGGGGGGCCCTCAGCCCCAGCATTTT. It codes for CASSQFQGGPQPQHF.

The chain carries TRBV7-3 and TRBJ1-1; 8 nucleotides agree with TRBD1. The CDR3 length is 13 residues. Germline lookup yields CDR1 SGHTA and CDR2 FQGTGA. The junction had 5 bases not matched to a gene; V was cut back by 10 bases and J by 1 base. As DNA, the CDR3 is TGTGCCATAAAGGACAGGGCGAACACTGAAGCTTTCTTT. It specifies CAIKDRANTEAFF.

Here the CDR3 reads CASTRQGVLNEKLFF. In DNA, the CDR3 is TGCGCCAGCACCCGACAGGGGGTCCTTAATGAAAAACTGTTTTTT. The V and J genes are TRBV5-1 and TRBJ1-4; TRBD1 aligns across 9 bases. V lost 6 bases and J lost 4; bases outside the gene matches: 7. Germline CDR1 and CDR2: SGHRS and YFSETQ. The CDR3 covers 15 residues.

In its sample, this clone was seen once. The chain has TRBV28 and TRBJ1-5, with D uncertain. CDR1 is MDHEN, CDR2 SYDVKM, per germline. This CDR3 has 14 residues. Trimming removed 8 bases at V and 0 bases at J, with 11 bases between. Written as DNA, the CDR3 is TGTGCCAGCGGGTCGGGGTATAGCAATCAGCCCCAGCATTTT. It yields the protein CASGSGYSNQPQHF.

This clone was counted a few times. The chain carries TRBV5-1 and TRBJ1-6; TRBD1 is a possible D gene (6 bases). V dropped 4 bases and J dropped 9 bases, with 14 bases sitting between them. CDR3 length: 14 amino acids. CDR1 and CDR2 (germline): SGHRS, YFSETQ. CDR3 sequence: CASSRDMERSPLHF. CDR3 in DNA: TGCGCCAGCAGCCGGGACATGGAGCGTTCACCCCTCCACTTT.

The rearrangement links TRBV27 to TRBJ2-1; D may be TRBD2 (5 bases). The CDR3 totals 15 residues. Germline CDR1 MNHEY, CDR2 SMNVEV (reference sequence). Trimming cost V 4 bases and J 9 bases, with 19 bases left between them. CDR3 sequence: CASSWGVSKGGEQFF. CDR3 nucleotide sequence: TGTGCCAGCAGTTGGGGAGTCTCCAAGGGTGGTGAGCAGTTCTTC.

This chain connects TRBV28 to TRBJ2-6; possibly TRBD1 for D (6 bases). The V gene's germline CDR1 is MDHEN and CDR2 SYDVKM. CDR3 size: 19 residues. V was shortened by 6 bases and J by 4 bases, with 25 bases between the two germline ends. This CDR3 is CASRGNRAPRRSGANVLTF. For the CDR3, the DNA is TGTGCCAGCAGGGGGAACAGGGCCCCAAGGAGGTCCGGGGCCAACGTCCTGACTTTC.

The J gene is TRBJ1-2, the V gene TRBV21-1; TRBD1 is the table's D call and was not checked against the DNA. TRBV21-1 is described as a pseudogene. This CDR3 is 13 amino acids long. The CDR3 DNA is TGTGCCAGCAGCAGCCTGGGGGCTGGGGGCTACACCTTC. Translation: CASSSLGAGGYTF.

This chain uses TRBV4-2 with TRBJ2-3, with a possible D match to TRBD1 (6 bases). Trimming stripped 4 bases from V and 0 bases from J, with 14 bases between. Germline values: CDR1 LGHNA, CDR2 YNFKEQ. The CDR3 is made up of 16 amino acids. CDR3 amino acids: CASSPRTVISTDTQYF. In DNA, the CDR3 is TGTGCCAGCAGCCCCCGGACAGTGATTAGCACAGATACGCAGTATTTT.

This sequence joins TRBV19 and TRBJ1-1, with 7 bases lining up with TRBD1. CDR3 size: 12 residues. J gave up 5 bases and V 9 bases, and 6 bases lay outside the gene matches. Germline loops: CDR1 LNHDA, CDR2 SQIVND (reference sequence). The CDR3 DNA reads TGTGCCAGCCAGACCAGGGGGACTGAAGCTTTCTTT. Its translation is CASQTRGTEAFF.

The CDR3 nucleotides read TGCGCCACCCGTAGTGGAGCGGAGTACAATGAGCAGTTCTTC. It translates to CATRSGAEYNEQFF. The chain recombines TRBV10-1 with TRBJ2-1; TRBD2 is a possible D gene (5 bases). The CDR3 is 14 residues long. Germline V lookup: CDR1 WNHNN, CDR2 SYGVQD (reference sequence). Trimming pared 10 bases from V and 4 bases from J, leaving 17 bases between.

The J gene is TRBJ2-7, the V gene TRBV9; 14 bases match TRBD2. J lost 3 bases, V lost 4 bases, and 9 bases had no gene match. Germline loops: CDR1 SGDLS, CDR2 YYNGEE. CDR3 size: 17 residues. The CDR3 protein is CASSSSKGTSGGYEQYF. Written as DNA, the CDR3 is TGTGCCAGCAGCTCCTCGAAGGGGACTAGCGGGGGCTACGAGCAGTACTTC.

This chain connects TRBV5-1 to TRBJ2-3, with a weak D call TRBD1 (5 bases). V shed 0 bases and J shed 3 bases, with 11 bases lying between them. CDR3 length equals 15 residues. Germline lookup yields CDR1 SGHRS and CDR2 YFSETQ. CDR3 sequence reads: CASSLVAGRTDTQYF. The DNA for the CDR3 is TGCGCCAGCAGCTTGGTGGCAGGGCGGACAGATACGCAGTATTTT.

This clone has a handful of counts. The chain carries TRBV14 and TRBJ1-2; D perhaps matches TRBD1 (5 bases). V gave up 5 bases and J gave up 5 bases, with 21 bases separating them. The CDR3 contains 16 residues. Germline V gives CDR1 SGHDN, CDR2 FVKESK. The CDR3 sequence: CASSKYPGGTSYGYTF. The CDR3 DNA sequence: TGTGCCAGCAGCAAATACCCGGGGGGGACGTCGTATGGCTACACCTTC.

This clone was found a few times. The CDR3: CALGRGVTDTQYF. CDR3 DNA sequence: TGCGCCTTGGGGCGGGGTGTCACAGATACGCAGTATTTT. The chain has TRBV5-1 and TRBJ2-3; possible D gene TRBD2, 6 bases. V gave up 10 bases and J gave up 2 bases, with 14 bases separating them. In germline, CDR1 is SGHRS, CDR2 YFSETQ. The CDR3 is 13 amino acids.

The V gene is TRBV2, the J gene TRBJ1-3; D is undetermined. With 5 bases removed from V and 0 bases from J, the gap between germline ends came to 11 bases. CDR3 length: 15 amino acids. CDR1 is SNHLY and CDR2 is FYNNEI in the germline V gene. CDR3 in amino acids: CASSPSINSGNTIYF. The CDR3 region has the DNA TGTGCCAGCAGTCCCTCTATTAACTCTGGAAACACCATATATTTT.

V is TRBV7-6 and J is TRBJ1-6; maybe TRBD1 (6 bases). The CDR3 has 17 amino acids. With 5 bases removed from V and 9 bases from J, the gap between germline ends came to 23 bases. The germline V gene has CDR1 SGHVS and CDR2 FNYEAQ. CDR3 sequence (DNA): TGTGCCAGCAGCGAGGGAGGGGCAGGGGCGTTAGGTTCACCCCTCCACTTT. Protein: CASSEGGAGALGSPLHF.

This chain joins TRBV30 and TRBJ2-7; TRBD1 might be the D (5 bases). V was pared by 4 bases and J by 1 base, with 14 bases between. CDR1 GTSNPN and CDR2 SVGIG come from the germline V gene (reference sequence). The CDR3 has 14 residues. CDR3 sequence reads: CAWMRKGLSYEQYF. The CDR3 DNA reads as TGTGCCTGGATGCGCAAGGGGCTTTCCTACGAGCAGTACTTC. The full variable domain, rest sourced from reference TRBV30 and TRBJ2-7, is SQTIHQWPATLVQPVGSPLSLECTVEGTSNPNLYWYRQAAGRGLQLLFYSVGIGQISSEVPQNLSASRPQDRQFILSSKKLLLSDSGFYLCAWMRKGLSYEQYFGPGTRLTVT.

The V call is TRBV3-1 (or the pseudogene TRBV3-2), the J call TRBJ1-2; 8 nucleotides agree with TRBD1. The CDR3 loop spans 13 amino acids. The germline gives CDR1 LGHDT, CDR2 YNNKEL (reference sequence). With 6 bases clipped from V and 4 bases from J, the junction kept 4 bases outside the gene matches. CDR3 region: CASSRDRGYGYTF. The CDR3 DNA is TGTGCCAGCAGTCGAGACAGGGGCTATGGCTACACCTTC.

The chain is built from TRBV5-4 and TRBJ2-7; TRBD2 matches at 8 bases. The V gene end was trimmed by 5 bases and the J gene end by 0 bases; junction bases not matched to a gene: 10. The CDR3 totals 16 residues. Germline V gives CDR1 SGHNT, CDR2 YYREEE (reference sequence). CDR3 sequence reads: CASSSKAGEISYEQYF. The CDR3 DNA is TGTGCCAGCAGTTCGAAAGCGGGGGAAATCTCCTACGAGCAGTACTTC.

This chain connects TRBV5-1 to TRBJ1-6; 10 nucleotides agree with TRBD1. The V gene end was trimmed by 0 bases and the J gene end by 8 bases; junction bases not matched to a gene: 5. The length of the CDR3 is 16 residues. From germline, CDR1 is SGHRS and CDR2 YFSETQ. CDR3 sequence reads: CASSLAPDRGDSPLHF. The CDR3, as DNA: TGCGCCAGCAGCTTGGCTCCGGACAGGGGGGATTCACCCCTCCACTTT.

The rearrangement joins TRBV2 to TRBJ1-2; a possible D gene is TRBD1 (6 bases). The CDR3 length is 14 residues. V lost 7 bases and J lost 4, with 16 bases in between. CDR1 and CDR2 from the germline V gene are SNHLY and FYNNEI. CDR3 loop: CASTMGGRGYGYTF. The CDR3 DNA follows: TGTGCCAGCACCATGGGGGGGCGCGGCTATGGCTACACCTTC.